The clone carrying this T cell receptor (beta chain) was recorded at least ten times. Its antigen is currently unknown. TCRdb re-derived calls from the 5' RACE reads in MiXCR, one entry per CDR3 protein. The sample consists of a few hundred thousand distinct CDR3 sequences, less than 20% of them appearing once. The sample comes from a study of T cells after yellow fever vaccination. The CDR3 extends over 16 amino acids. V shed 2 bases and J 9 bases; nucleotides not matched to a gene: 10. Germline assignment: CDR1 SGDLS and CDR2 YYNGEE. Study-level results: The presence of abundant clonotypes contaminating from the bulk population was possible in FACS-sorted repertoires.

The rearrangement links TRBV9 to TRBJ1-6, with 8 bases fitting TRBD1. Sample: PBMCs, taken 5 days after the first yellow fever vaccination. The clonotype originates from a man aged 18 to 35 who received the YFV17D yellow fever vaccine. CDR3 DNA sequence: TGTGCCAGCAGCGTCACTCTCGACAGGGGAGGTTCACCCCTCCACTTT. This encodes CASSVTLDRGGSPLHF.